The 28 T cell receptor beta chains given below trace back to one sample, sequenced in a study of T cells in Graves' hyperthyroidism and ophthalmopathy. Amplification of TCR beta CDR3 regions used RNA as the template. First-round RT-PCR targeting the TCR CDR3 was performed with the HTBI primer set. TCRdb itself ran the multiplex PCR reads through MiXCR, one entry per CDR3 protein. The data contain about 600,000 distinct CDR3 sequences, 14% of them seen just once; the ten biggest clones take up around 7%. Sequencing was done on a sample of blood. All receptors derive from a young woman with Graves' ophthalmopathy.

This clonotype was seen more than once but under ten times. A much larger clone sits a single nucleotide away, making a read error possible. The chain combines TRBV20-1 with TRBJ1-4; 8 bases match TRBD1. The ends lost 1 base at V and 6 bases at J; junction bases unmatched: 7. The CDR3 extends over 15 amino acids. Germline V gene sequence: CDR1 DFQATT, CDR2 SNEGSKA (reference sequence). CDR3 sequence reads: CSARGWAGGDEKLFF. CDR3 in DNA: TGCAGTGCTAGAGGATGGGCAGGGGGCGATGAAAAACTGTTTTTT.

The chain employs TRBV29-1 and TRBJ2-3; TRBD1 matches 10 bases. CDR1 is SQVTM, CDR2 ANQGSEA, per germline. The CDR3 contains 15 residues. Trimming at V came to 3 bases and at J to 1 base, leaving 4 bases not matched to a gene. Here the CDR3 DNA reads TGCAGCGTTGACCGGACAGGGGGGGGCACAGATACGCAGTATTTT. It encodes CSVDRTGGGTDTQYF.

This clonotype was seen a handful of times. This chain links TRBV28 with TRBJ1-3; TRBD1 is a possible D gene (5 bases). Per germline, CDR1 MDHEN and CDR2 SYDVKM. This CDR3 is built from 14 residues. V lost 5 bases and J 3 bases, leaving 11 bases between the germline ends. The CDR3 bases are TGTGCCAGCAGTGAAAGGGGAGGTGGAAACACCATATATTTT. Its translation: CASSERGGGNTIYF.

Ten or more counts support this clonotype. The gene calls are TRBV4-2 and TRBJ1-1; TRBD1 matches at 7 bases. Germline CDR1 is LGHNA and CDR2 is YNFKEQ. The CDR3 is made up of 15 amino acids. V shed 2 bases, J shed 1 base, and the junction held 4 bases outside the gene matches. The CDR3, as DNA: TGTGCCAGCAGCCAACAAGGGGGCGAGAACACTGAAGCTTTCTTT. It translates to CASSQQGGENTEAFF.

This clonotype was seen repeatedly, ten times or more. This rearrangement joins TRBV6-2 or TRBV6-3 to TRBJ1-1, with D possibly matching TRBD1 (5 bases). V was pared by 7 bases and J by 5 bases, with 14 bases between. CDR1 and CDR2 (germline): MNHEY, SVGEGT. The CDR3 extends over 13 amino acids. This CDR3 is CASTSGEGTEAFF. DNA of the CDR3: TGTGCCAGCACCTCCGGGGAGGGGACTGAAGCTTTCTTT.

This clonotype appeared many times. The V call is TRBV20-1, the J call TRBJ2-6; the D gene could be TRBD1 or TRBD2 (5 bases each). The V end lost 0 bases, the J end lost 4 bases, and 13 bases lay between the germline ends. The CDR3 sequence is 16 residues long. In germline, CDR1 is DFQATT, CDR2 SNEGSKA (reference sequence). This chain's CDR3 is CSARDPRGSGANVLTF. The DNA of the CDR3 is TGCAGTGCTAGAGATCCGAGGGGCTCGGGGGCCAACGTCCTGACTTTC.

This clonotype has ten or more counts. The genes are TRBV2 and TRBJ1-1; no clear D. With 6 bases removed from V and 6 bases from J, the gap between germline ends came to 11 bases. The CDR3 spans 12 residues. In germline, CDR1 is SNHLY, CDR2 FYNNEI. For the CDR3, the DNA is TGTGCCAGCAGCGGTGGGTGGCCTGAAGCTTTCTTT. Translating gives CASSGGWPEAFF. The whole variable domain, filled in from reference TRBV2 and TRBJ1-1, reads EPEVTQTPSHQVTQMGQEVILRCVPISNHLYFYWYRQILGQKVEFLVSFYNNEISEKSEIFDDQFSVERPDGSNFTLKIRSTKLEDSAMYFCASSGGWPEAFFGQGTRLTVV.

This clonotype has a handful of counts. One junction end does not reproduce the germline sequence, and a read error may be involved. The V and J genes are TRBV6-2 or TRBV6-3 and TRBJ2-1, with 9 bases aligning to TRBD1. CDR3 length: 14 amino acids. Per the germline V gene, CDR1 is MNHEY and CDR2 is SVGEGT. CDR3 sequence: CASTTGQGYNGQFF. DNA for the CDR3: TGTGCCAGCACGACGGGACAGGGCTACAATGGGCAGTTCTTC.

The J gene is TRBJ1-1, the V gene TRBV6-5; TRBD1 matches 10 bases. Germline CDR1 reads MNHEY; CDR2 reads SVGAGI. The length of the CDR3 is 15 residues. V dropped 5 bases and J dropped 4; count of bases not matched to a gene: 7. The CDR3 protein is CASSNPGQGGTEAFF. The CDR3 region has the DNA TGTGCCAGCAGTAACCCAGGACAGGGGGGCACTGAAGCTTTCTTT.

Concerning this clonotype: A single base separates this from a much larger clone, so it may be a read error. This chain links TRBV27 with TRBJ2-1, with TRBD2 identical over 11 bases. CDR3 length: 16 residues. CDR1 is MNHEY, CDR2 SMNVEV, per germline (reference sequence). V trimming: 5 bases; J trimming: 7 bases; junction bases outside the gene matches: 10. In DNA, the CDR3 is TGTGCCAGCAGTGACCTGACTAGCGGGGTTATGAATGAGCAGTTCTTC. It specifies CASSDLTSGVMNEQFF.

This clonotype has at least ten counts. The chain uses TRBV29-1 and TRBJ2-7; 11 bases agree with TRBD2. Per the germline V gene, CDR1 is SQVTM and CDR2 is ANQGSEA. The V gene end was trimmed by 0 bases and the J gene end by 4 bases; junction bases not matched to a gene: 8. The CDR3 has 16 residues. The CDR3 coding sequence is TGCAGCGTTGAAGATCGATTAGCGGGAGGGCCTTACGAGCAGTACTTC. Translating it yields CSVEDRLAGGPYEQYF.

The chain joins TRBV20-1 to TRBJ1-5; D possibly corresponds to TRBD1 (6 bases). This CDR3 spans 14 amino acids. The germline V and J ends were trimmed by 6 bases and 2 bases, with 14 bases remaining between them. Germline V gene lookup returns CDR1 DFQATT and CDR2 SNEGSKA (reference sequence). CDR3 amino acids: CSATGLWGNQPQHF. DNA for the CDR3: TGCAGTGCAACAGGGCTGTGGGGCAATCAGCCCCAGCATTTT.

This clonotype was found many times. The chain joins TRBV7-2 to TRBJ2-1, with D perhaps assigned TRBD1 or TRBD2 (5 bases each). This CDR3 is built from 13 residues. CDR1 is SGHTA, CDR2 FQGNSA, per germline. V gave up 2 bases and J gave up 5 bases, with 7 bases separating them. The chain's CDR3 is CASSLRDHNEQFF. CDR3 in DNA: TGTGCCAGCAGCTTAAGGGACCACAATGAGCAGTTCTTC.

As DNA, the CDR3 is TGCAGTGCTAGCCGGCCCCTTCAGTACTACGAGCAGTACTTC. Protein: CSASRPLQYYEQYF. This chain connects TRBV20-1 to TRBJ2-7; no firm D call. Germline assignment: CDR1 DFQATT and CDR2 SNEGSKA (reference sequence). This CDR3 is built from 14 residues. Trimming removed 3 bases at V and 3 bases at J, with 15 bases between.

CDR3 in amino acids: CASSMFGAHGNTIYF. CDR3 nucleotide sequence: TGTGCCAGTAGTATGTTTGGGGCGCATGGAAACACCATATATTTT. This rearrangement joins TRBV19 to TRBJ1-3; D perhaps matches TRBD1 (5 bases). V was shortened by 3 bases and J by 3 bases, with 12 bases between the two germline ends. Germline CDR1 LNHDA, CDR2 SQIVND (reference sequence). The CDR3 runs 15 residues.

Of note for this clonotype: A clone one base away is much larger, so this may be a read error. The rearrangement uses TRBV12-3 or TRBV12-4 and TRBJ1-2; possibly TRBD1 for D (5 bases). This CDR3 is built from 18 residues. Trimming removed 6 bases from V and 3 bases from J, with 26 bases in between. The CDR3 protein is CASSYYLHGTTFDYGYTF. For the CDR3, the DNA is TGTGCCAGCAGCTACTACCTACATGGGACCACGTTTGACTATGGCTACACCTTC.

Notes on this clonotype: A read error may be the cause here, since a much bigger clone is one base away. This rearrangement joins TRBV7-2 to TRBJ1-2; D not resolved. Germline CDR1 reads SGHTA; CDR2 reads FQGNSA. This CDR3 region has 12 residues. CDR3 sequence: CASSLESGGHTF. The CDR3 DNA is TGTGCCAGCAGCTTAGAGTCAGGTGGCCACACCTTC. Combining the CDR3 with reference TRBV7-2 and TRBJ1-2 gives the whole variable domain GAGVSQSPSNKVTEKGKDVELRCDPISGHTALYWYRQSLGQGLEFLIYFQGNSAPDKSGLPSDRFSAERTGGSVSTLTIQRTQQEDSAVYLCASSLESGGHTFGSGTRLTVV.

This clonotype came up many times. The gene calls are TRBV28 and TRBJ1-1; maybe TRBD1 (6 bases). The V gene's germline CDR1 is MDHEN and CDR2 SYDVKM. Trimming cost V 5 bases and J 1 base, with 17 bases left between them. The CDR3 sequence is 16 residues long. Here the CDR3 reads CASSQYGGTTNTEAFF. The CDR3 DNA follows: TGTGCCAGCAGTCAGTACGGGGGGACAACGAACACTGAAGCTTTCTTT.

This clonotype was observed many times. The genes are TRBV24-1 and TRBJ2-1; TRBD2 matches at 10 bases. Trimming cost V 9 bases and J 9 bases; bases outside gene matches: 10. There are 14 residues in the CDR3. CDR1 KGHDR and CDR2 SFDVKD come from the germline V gene. The CDR3 is CATLAGGPHSEQFF. In DNA, the CDR3 is TGTGCCACCTTAGCGGGGGGCCCTCACAGTGAGCAGTTCTTC.

There are many counts of this clonotype. The gene calls are TRBV5-1 and TRBJ2-2; D is perhaps TRBD1 or TRBD2 (6 bases each). CDR1 and CDR2 (germline): SGHRS, YFSETQ. This CDR3 spans 17 amino acids. Between the trimmed V and J ends, which lost 4 bases and 1 base, there was a span of 17 bases. The CDR3 spells CASSPRLRGVNTGELFF. CDR3 sequence (DNA): TGCGCCAGCAGCCCAAGACTGAGGGGGGTGAACACCGGGGAGCTGTTTTTT.

This clonotype appeared a few times. The chain links TRBV29-1 to TRBJ2-7; D is undetermined. The ends were cut back, 4 bases at V and 1 base at J, with 8 bases in the middle. CDR1 and CDR2 (germline): SQVTM, ANQGSEA. CDR3 length: 12 residues. The CDR3 coding sequence is TGCAGCGTTGCCACAGCATCCTACGAGCAGTACTTC. Protein product: CSVATASYEQYF.

There are many counts of this clonotype. This sequence joins TRBV27 and TRBJ2-1; the D gene could be TRBD1 or TRBD2 (5 bases each). Germline values: CDR1 MNHEY, CDR2 SMNVEV (reference sequence). V lost 2 bases to trimming and J lost 7 bases, with 12 bases between them. This CDR3 has 14 amino acids. The CDR3, as DNA: TGTGCCAGCAGTTTAGGGGCGGGCGGGAATGAGCAGTTCTTC. Translating gives CASSLGAGGNEQFF.

This clonotype was seen at least ten times. The chain combines TRBV20-1 with TRBJ2-1; 7 bases are a match to TRBD1. V lost 5 bases to trimming and J lost 0 bases; unmatched junction nucleotides: 10. Germline V lookup: CDR1 DFQATT, CDR2 SNEGSKA (reference sequence). CDR3 length equals 16 residues. The CDR3: CSAAPWDSSSYNEQFF. CDR3 sequence (DNA): TGCAGTGCTGCTCCCTGGGACAGCAGCTCCTACAATGAGCAGTTCTTC.

Worth noting for this clonotype: A clone one base away is much larger, so this may be a read error. Likely a read error: the CDR3 ends without its conserved phenylalanine or tryptophan. J is TRBJ2-2 and V is TRBV3-1; no firm D call. The CDR3 length is 12 residues. Trimming removed 1 base at V and 8 bases at J, with 5 bases between. The germline gives CDR1 LGHDT, CDR2 YNNKEL (reference sequence). In DNA, the CDR3 is TGTGCCAGCAGCCAAGTTAGTGGGGAGCTGTTTTCT. This encodes CASSQVSGELFS.

This clonotype was seen ten or more times. The chain combines TRBV27 with TRBJ2-5; 8 bases line up with TRBD1. CDR1 is MNHEY, CDR2 SMNVEV, per germline (reference sequence). The CDR3 covers 20 residues. The V gene end was trimmed by 3 bases and the J gene end by 2 bases; junction bases not matched to a gene: 20. The CDR3 loop reads CASSFRGRGLVFGGQETQYF. CDR3 nucleotide sequence: TGTGCCAGCAGTTTCAGGGGGCGCGGGCTAGTCTTTGGGGGACAAGAGACCCAGTACTTC.

This clonotype was counted ten times or more. The CDR3 is CASSRDRRMNTEAFF. CDR3 nucleotides: TGTGCCAGCAGCCGAGATAGGCGGATGAACACTGAAGCTTTCTTT. This chain uses TRBV11-3 with TRBJ1-1, with D uncertain. Germline CDR1 SGHNT, CDR2 YENEEA. CDR3 length equals 15 residues. V was shortened by 5 bases and J by 0 bases, with 13 bases between the two germline ends.

This clonotype was recorded at least ten times. The chain is built from TRBV24-1 and TRBJ1-5; TRBD1 aligns across 8 bases. The junction had 7 bases not matched to a gene; V was cut back by 4 bases and J by 6 bases. This CDR3 is 15 amino acids long. Per germline, CDR1 KGHDR and CDR2 SFDVKD. The DNA for the CDR3 is TGTGCCACCAGTGACAGAGGACAGGGTATTCAGCCCCAGCATTTT. Its protein is CATSDRGQGIQPQHF.

The chain has TRBV12-3 or TRBV12-4 and TRBJ1-2; TRBD1 aligns across 10 bases. V was pared by 8 bases and J by 2 bases, with 2 bases of the junction left unmatched. The CDR3 loop spans 13 amino acids. CDR3 bases: TGTGCCAGCCAGGGACAGGGGAACTATGGCTACACCTTC. This gives the protein CASQGQGNYGYTF.